One sample yielded the 27 T cell receptor beta chains listed below, sequenced in a study of cytomegalovirus exposure and HLA in healthy donors. In the PCR, 60 Vbeta and 13 Jbeta primers were used. TCRdb keeps only in-frame clones here, not all; method: immunoSEQ multiplex PCR. The repertoire holds 150,000 to 200,000 clones, with under 85% as singletons. The sample consisted of PBMCs. The receptors shown here come from a woman in her thirties in good health and CMV-seronegative.

The chain is built from TRBV21-1 and TRBJ1-5; the DNA was not compared with TRBD1, the D call given in the table. TRBV21-1 is classified as a pseudogene. This CDR3 spans 17 amino acids. Written as DNA, the CDR3 is TGTGCCAGCAGCAAAGCGGGGGGAGGGACAGGGGGCAGGCCCCAGCATTTT. Its protein is CASSKAGGGTGGRPQHF.

The gene calls are TRBV7-9 and TRBJ1-3; tentative D call: TRBD1 (6 bases). This CDR3 comprises 14 residues. Germline V gene sequence: CDR1 SEHNR, CDR2 FQNEAQ (reference sequence). With 5 bases removed from V and 7 bases from J, the gap between germline ends came to 15 bases. The CDR3 nucleotides read TGTGCCAGCAGCGAACGGACAGCTCAGAACACCATATATTTT. Translation gives CASSERTAQNTIYF.

This chain links TRBV10-3 with TRBJ1-1, with D unresolved. CDR1 is ENHRY, CDR2 SYGVKD, per germline. Trimming left V 9 bases short and J 2 bases short, with 13 bases between. This CDR3 is built from 13 residues. CDR3 in amino acids: CAILSGFNTEAFF. The CDR3 region has the DNA TGTGCCATTCTATCCGGTTTCAACACTGAAGCTTTCTTT.

V and J are TRBV13 and TRBJ1-3; D call uncertain. CDR1 and CDR2 (germline): PRHDT, FYEKMQ (reference sequence). This CDR3 has 14 residues. The V end lost 4 bases, the J end lost 4 bases, and 11 bases lay between the germline ends. CDR3 DNA sequence: TGTGCCAGCAGCTCCTTCGTAGCAGGAAACACCATATATTTT. Protein product: CASSSFVAGNTIYF.

On this clone: A read error may account for a junction end that differs from germline. V and J are TRBV7-9 and TRBJ2-3; the match to TRBD2 covers 11 bases. This CDR3 comprises 15 residues. Germline lookup yields CDR1 SEHNR and CDR2 FQNEAQ (reference sequence). The CDR3 DNA sequence: TGTTCCAGCAGCTTACTAGCGGGAGGCACAGATACGCAGTATTTT. Its translation is CSSSLLAGGTDTQYF.

This clone was detected only once. The chain uses TRBV5-4 and TRBJ1-1; TRBD1 matches 8 bases. CDR1 is SGHNT and CDR2 is YYREEE in the germline V gene (reference sequence). V shed 4 bases, J shed 8 bases, and the junction held 10 bases outside the gene matches. The CDR3 is 14 residues long. The CDR3 reads CASSVQGGRTEAFF. In DNA, the CDR3 is TGTGCCAGCAGCGTACAGGGGGGCCGAACCGAAGCTTTCTTT. The complete variable domain, with remaining parts taken from reference TRBV5-4 and TRBJ1-1, reads ETGVTQSPTHLIKTRGQQVTLRCSSQSGHNTVSWYQQALGQGPQFIFQYYREEENGRGNFPPRFSGLQFPNYSSELNVNALELDDSALYLCASSVQGGRTEAFFGQGTRLTVV.

V and J are TRBV7-3 and TRBJ2-5; 8 bases align to TRBD2. The length of the CDR3 is 14 residues. With V trimmed by 7 bases and J by 3 bases, 7 bases remained unmatched. The germline V gene encodes CDR1 SGHTA and CDR2 FQGTGA. CDR3 sequence reads: CASTPGGGEETQYF. The CDR3, as DNA: TGTGCCAGCACCCCGGGAGGGGGGGAAGAGACCCAGTACTTC.

The V and J genes are TRBV7-2 and TRBJ2-7; weak D call: TRBD2 (5 bases). The length of the CDR3 is 13 residues. Germline V lookup: CDR1 SGHTA, CDR2 FQGNSA. With 4 bases removed from V and 4 bases from J, the gap between germline ends came to 11 bases. The CDR3 is CASSSTGLYEQYF. DNA for the CDR3: TGTGCCAGCAGCTCCACGGGGTTGTACGAGCAGTACTTC.

This chain links TRBV5-4 with TRBJ1-4; D is ambiguous. The V end was cut by 1 base, the J end by 8 bases, with 18 bases between. The CDR3 length is 16 residues. The V gene's germline CDR1 is SGHNT and CDR2 YYREEE (reference sequence). CDR3 coding DNA: TGTGCCAGCAGCTTGTTTTTGAGAGGAGGTAGCGAAAAACTGTTTTTT. It yields the protein CASSLFLRGGSEKLFF.

V and J are TRBV9 and TRBJ2-5; TRBD2 agrees at 7 bases. This CDR3 is 18 amino acids long. Germline CDR1 SGDLS, CDR2 YYNGEE. V was clipped by 4 bases and J by 2 bases; unmatched bases: 17. The DNA for the CDR3 is TGTGCCAGCAGCTCAAACCCCGAAGGAGCGGGATCTCAAGAGACCCAGTACTTC. Translated, it gives CASSSNPEGAGSQETQYF.

The CDR3 region is CASSLTSASGSTDTQYF. CDR3 nucleotide sequence: TGTGCCAGCAGCTTAACGTCGGCTAGCGGGAGCACAGATACGCAGTATTTT. The chain joins TRBV7-3 to TRBJ2-3; 8 bases map to TRBD2. V lost 0 bases to trimming and J lost 0 bases; unmatched junction nucleotides: 5. Germline V gene sequence: CDR1 SGHTA, CDR2 FQGTGA. This CDR3 is built from 17 residues.

The chain carries TRBV4-3 and TRBJ1-2; TRBD1 matches at 9 bases. CDR3 size: 15 residues. The ends lost 0 bases at V and 8 bases at J; junction bases unmatched: 7. Germline CDR1 LGHNA, CDR2 YSLEER. The CDR3 DNA follows: TGCGCCAGCAGCCAAGAGGCGGACAGGGGTGGGGGCTACACCTTC. It specifies CASSQEADRGGGYTF.

This rearrangement joins TRBV14 to TRBJ2-7; D is ambiguous. V lost 4 bases and J lost 3, with 13 bases in between. Germline loops: CDR1 SGHDN, CDR2 FVKESK. This CDR3 region has 14 residues. DNA for the CDR3: TGTGCCAGCAGCCCACAGCTTTTCGACTACGAGCAGTACTTC. This sequence encodes CASSPQLFDYEQYF.

The sample holds a few counts of this clone. The chain employs TRBV30 and TRBJ1-1, with unresolved D. The germline V gene has CDR1 GTSNPN and CDR2 SVGIG (reference sequence). The V end lost 0 bases, the J end lost 0 bases, and 8 bases lay between the germline ends. This CDR3 has 14 residues. CDR3 protein: CAWSVLRMNTEAFF. CDR3 sequence (DNA): TGTGCCTGGAGTGTACTTAGAATGAACACTGAAGCTTTCTTT. The entire variable domain, with the rest obtained from reference TRBV30 and TRBJ1-1, is as follows: SQTIHQWPATLVQPVGSPLSLECTVEGTSNPNLYWYRQAAGRGLQLLFYSVGIGQISSEVPQNLSASRPQDRQFILSSKKLLLSDSGFYLCAWSVLRMNTEAFFGQGTRLTVV.

This chain connects TRBV6-1 to TRBJ1-1, with 7 bases lining up with TRBD1. This CDR3 spans 16 amino acids. Germline V CDR1 and CDR2: MNHNS, SASEGT. Trimming took 0 bases from V and 3 from J; bases not matched to a gene: 7. CDR3 nucleotides: TGTGCCAGCAGTGAAGCGCAGAACAGGGGTTACACTGAAGCTTTCTTT. Translating gives CASSEAQNRGYTEAFF.

V is TRBV9 and J is TRBJ2-2, with a tentative D call TRBD2 (6 bases). CDR3 length equals 15 residues. V lost 0 bases to trimming and J lost 6 bases, with 12 bases between them. CDR1 SGDLS and CDR2 YYNGEE come from the germline V gene. This CDR3 reads CASSVEGLIPGELFF. The CDR3 DNA follows: TGTGCCAGCAGCGTAGAGGGACTCATTCCCGGGGAGCTGTTTTTT.

The chain has TRBV4-3 and TRBJ1-5; possibly TRBD1 for D (6 bases). Germline V gene data show CDR1 as LGHNA and CDR2 as YSLEER. The CDR3 sequence is 14 residues long. Trimming stripped 4 bases from V and 4 bases from J, with 11 bases between. CDR3 loop: CASSRDTFNQPQHF. CDR3 nucleotides: TGCGCCAGCAGCCGGGACACCTTTAATCAGCCCCAGCATTTT.

This clone was observed a few times. V usage is TRBV15 and J usage is TRBJ2-1; D may be TRBD2 (6 bases). Between the trimmed V and J ends, which lost 8 bases and 7 bases, there was a span of 18 bases. The CDR3 consists of 14 residues. Germline V gene sequence: CDR1 LNHNV, CDR2 YYDKDF (reference sequence). CDR3 loop: CATLGGRGKNEQFF. The CDR3 DNA follows: TGTGCCACCCTTGGGGGACGGGGGAAAAATGAGCAGTTCTTC.

V usage is TRBV6-1 and J usage is TRBJ2-7; tentative D call: TRBD2 (5 bases). The CDR3 contains 15 residues. The V end was cut by 2 bases, the J end by 2 bases, with 13 bases between. Germline V gene sequence: CDR1 MNHNS, CDR2 SASEGT. As DNA, the CDR3 is TGTGCCAGCAGTGAACCCGGGAAGGTCGCCTACGAGCAGTACTTC. Its translation is CASSEPGKVAYEQYF.

This chain joins TRBV5-1 and TRBJ1-1; no reliable D call. The CDR3 totals 17 residues. The V end was cut by 3 bases, the J end by 2 bases, with 20 bases between. From germline, CDR1 is SGHRS and CDR2 YFSETQ. CDR3 amino acids: CASSSETQAQINTEAFF. The CDR3 DNA follows: TGCGCCAGCAGCTCTGAGACACAAGCCCAAATAAACACTGAAGCTTTCTTT.

The sample holds one count of this clone. V and J are TRBV9 and TRBJ1-4; D might be TRBD1 (6 bases). V was pared by 0 bases and J by 5 bases, with 11 bases between. Germline V gene lookup returns CDR1 SGDLS and CDR2 YYNGEE. The CDR3 covers 15 residues. DNA for the CDR3: TGTGCCAGCAGCGTAGAGGGGGTCCTAAATGAAAAACTGTTTTTT. As protein: CASSVEGVLNEKLFF.

The chain couples TRBV27 to TRBJ2-1; 7 nucleotides line up with TRBD2. The CDR3 has 15 amino acids. Per the germline V gene, CDR1 is MNHEY and CDR2 is SMNVEV (reference sequence). V gave up 3 bases and J gave up 0 bases; unmatched junction bases: 2. CDR3 sequence reads: CASSFGGGSYNEQFF. The CDR3 bases are TGTGCCAGCAGTTTTGGGGGGGGCTCCTACAATGAGCAGTTCTTC.

Comment on this clone: Sequence at one end of the junction differs from germline and may be a read error. J is TRBJ1-2 and V is TRBV5-1; 8 bases are shared with TRBD1. The germline V gene has CDR1 SGHRS and CDR2 YFSETQ. The CDR3 extends over 14 amino acids. The CDR3 reads CASSSGQGWYGYPF. CDR3 DNA: TGCGCCAGCAGCTCAGGACAGGGATGGTATGGCTACCCCTTC.

The V and J genes are TRBV6-1 and TRBJ1-2; TRBD1 matches at 11 bases. V trimming: 3 bases; J trimming: 0 bases; junction bases outside the gene matches: 0. CDR1 and CDR2 (germline): MNHNS, SASEGT. The CDR3 length is 15 residues. This CDR3 is CASSEGQGANYGYTF. The CDR3, as DNA: TGTGCCAGCAGTGAGGGACAGGGGGCTAACTATGGCTACACCTTC.

The chain links TRBV9 to TRBJ2-1; 8 positions match TRBD1. CDR1 and CDR2 (germline): SGDLS, YYNGEE. The CDR3 extends over 17 amino acids. J was trimmed by 4 bases and V by 3 bases; bases with no gene match: 12. CDR3 protein: CASSADVGQVRYNEQFF. The CDR3 DNA is TGTGCCAGCAGCGCAGACGTGGGACAGGTAAGGTACAATGAGCAGTTCTTC. The full variable domain, its missing parts supplied by reference TRBV9 and TRBJ2-1, is DSGVTQTPKHLITATGQRVTLRCSPRSGDLSVYWYQQSLDQGLQFLIQYYNGEERAKGNILERFSAQQFPDLHSELNLSSLELGDSALYFCASSADVGQVRYNEQFFGPGTRLTVL.

J is TRBJ1-2 and V is TRBV14; the D is unclear. The CDR3 consists of 13 residues. The ends were cut back, 6 bases at V and 4 bases at J, with 12 bases in the middle. Germline V gives CDR1 SGHDN, CDR2 FVKESK. The CDR3 nucleotides are TGTGCCAGCAGGTTTTCTAGCACCTATGGCTACACCTTC. Translation gives CASRFSSTYGYTF.

V usage is TRBV6-1 and J usage is TRBJ1-1; no clear D. Germline V gene data show CDR1 as MNHNS and CDR2 as SASEGT. The CDR3 totals 15 residues. V was trimmed by 2 bases and J by 2 bases, leaving 12 bases between them. This CDR3 reads CASSEFSTLNTEAFF. The DNA of the CDR3 is TGTGCCAGCAGTGAATTTAGTACCTTAAACACTGAAGCTTTCTTT.